This T cell receptor beta chain was profiled in a study of blood T cell repertoires in COVID-19. This CDR3 has 20 residues. V lost 3 bases to trimming and J lost 1 base, with 30 bases between them. Per germline, CDR1 DFQATT and CDR2 SNEGSKA (reference sequence). Sequencing used immunoSEQ multiplex PCR; TCRdb keeps in-frame clones, though not all of them. The sample carries 75,000 or so clones, 80% recorded once. This rearrangement joins TRBV20-1 to TRBJ2-5; D perhaps matches TRBD1 (6 bases). The sequence was obtained from a man between 60 and 75 years old with active or convalescent COVID-19. Sequencing was carried out using peripheral blood. The CDR3 DNA reads TGCAGTGCTAGTGTGGTCCCTCCGACCCTAGAAACAGGGAGCCAAGAGACCCAGTACTTC. Its protein is CSASVVPPTLETGSQETQYF.